One TCR beta chain is described in this entry. Profiling relied on immunoSEQ multiplex PCR, and the TCRdb table lists in-frame clones only, not all of them. The data contain some 40,000 clones, 90% of them singletons. Germline CDR1 SGHVS, CDR2 FNYEAQ. J lost 5 bases, V lost 5 bases, and 8 bases had no gene match. The CDR3 consists of 15 residues. The data derive from a study of PD-L1 blockade in urothelial cancer. This clonotype was sampled from a man aged 65 to 79 with urothelial cancer. The V and J genes are TRBV7-6 and TRBJ2-2; 7 positions match TRBD1. Sequences were derived from PBMCs, sampled around atezolizumab (anti-PD-L1) treatment. CDR3 residues: CASSPLTGKTGELFF. The DNA for the CDR3 is TGTGCCAGCAGCCCACTGACAGGGAAGACCGGGGAGCTGTTTTTT. The full variable domain, completed using reference TRBV7-6 and TRBJ2-2, is GAGVSQSPRYKVTKRGQDVALRCDPISGHVSLYWYRQALGQGPEFLTYFNYEAQQDKSGLPNDRFSAERPEGSISTLTIQRTEQRDSAMYRCASSPLTGKTGELFFGEGSRLTVL.